One T cell receptor (beta chain) is described in this entry. Per the authors' pipeline: Estimation of nucleated cell counts was performed using reference gene primer amplification. Profiling relied on immunoSEQ multiplex PCR, and the TCRdb table lists in-frame clones only, not all of them. V and J calls plus clone size are reproduced from that table; the DNA served to infer D and trimming. The table lists 270,000 or so clones, over 75% of them singletons, with roughly 8.6% in the top ten. This record comes from a study of blood T cell repertoires in COVID-19. The overall study: The United States, Italy and Spain provided the acute and convalescent COVID-19 samples. From T cells, B-cell-depleted T cells, or PBMCs came the material, which was cDNA or gDNA.

V lost 9 bases, J lost 1 base, and 8 bases stayed unmatched. CDR3 length equals 14 residues. CDR1 SGHRS and CDR2 YFSETQ come from the germline V gene. The genes are TRBV5-1 and TRBJ2-5, with TRBD2 identical over 8 bases. This clonotype was sampled from a human donor in a cohort sampled during active COVID-19. Sequenced input: peripheral blood. CDR3 amino acids: CATTRGGSQETQYF. The CDR3 nucleotides read TGCGCCACCACCCGGGGGGGCTCCCAAGAGACCCAGTACTTC.